One sample yielded the 25 T cell receptor beta chains listed below, sequenced in a study of blood T cells in healthy people across ages. The authors ran a second PCR of about 7 to 11 cycles using a sample-barcoded 5' primer and a J-beta primer mix. TCRdb itself ran the 5' RACE reads through MiXCR, one entry per CDR3 protein. The table has roughly 1,500,000 distinct CDR3 sequences, around 39% seen once. The sequencing input was blood. The source of these receptors is a woman under 30 in good health.

J is TRBJ1-3 and V is TRBV6-5; D possibly corresponds to TRBD1 (5 bases). CDR3 length: 15 amino acids. V lost 6 bases and J 1 base, leaving 13 bases between the germline ends. Germline assignment: CDR1 MNHEY and CDR2 SVGAGI. The CDR3, as DNA: TGTGCCAGCAGCGCATGGACAAGTTCTGGAAACACCATATATTTT. Translating gives CASSAWTSSGNTIYF.

The chain links TRBV12-3 or TRBV12-4 to TRBJ2-7; D possibly corresponds to TRBD2 (6 bases). Trimming took 3 bases from V and 0 from J, leaving 12 bases between them. The CDR3 has 15 residues. This chain's CDR3 is CASSFGGAGSYEQYF. CDR3 in DNA: TGTGCCAGCAGTTTTGGCGGGGCGGGCTCCTACGAGCAGTACTTC.

The chain carries TRBV25-1 and TRBJ2-3; 11 bases are shared with TRBD2. Per germline, CDR1 MGHDK and CDR2 SYGVNS. Trimming cost V 3 bases and J 2 bases; bases outside gene matches: 4. The CDR3 sequence is 16 residues long. CDR3 region: CASSEGTSGYTDTQYF. CDR3 DNA: TGTGCCAGCAGTGAGGGGACTAGCGGCTACACAGATACGCAGTATTTT.

CDR3 bases: TGTGCCAGCAGCTTGAGACAGGGTCGAGGAGAAGCTTTCTTT. It codes for CASSLRQGRGEAFF. The chain combines TRBV5-6 with TRBJ1-1, with 7 bases matching TRBD1. V gave up 1 base and J gave up 8 bases; unmatched junction bases: 8. The CDR3 length is 14 residues. CDR1 and CDR2 from the germline V gene are SGHDT and YYEEEE.

V and J are TRBV20-1 and TRBJ2-7; D is tentatively TRBD1 or TRBD2 (5 bases each). CDR1 is DFQATT and CDR2 is SNEGSKA in the germline V gene (reference sequence). Deletions cut 4 bases from V and 0 bases from J, with 13 bases between. The CDR3 sequence is 14 residues long. The CDR3: CSATGTDSSYEQYF. The CDR3 bases are TGCAGTGCTACCGGGACCGATAGCTCCTACGAGCAGTACTTC.

This clonotype turned up a few times. The J gene is TRBJ2-7, the V gene TRBV20-1, with D possibly being TRBD2 (6 bases). The CDR3 is made up of 13 amino acids. Between the trimmed V and J ends, which lost 3 bases and 0 bases, there was a span of 9 bases. Germline CDR1 DFQATT, CDR2 SNEGSKA (reference sequence). The CDR3 DNA follows: TGCAGTGCTAGGGGGGGTTACTCCTACGAGCAGTACTTC. As protein: CSARGGYSYEQYF.

The V gene is TRBV2, the J gene TRBJ2-5; D is undetermined. The J call is uncertain, as TRBJ2-7 better fits the DNA end. CDR3 length: 11 amino acids. Germline CDR1 SNHLY, CDR2 FYNNEI. CDR3 in DNA: TGTGCCAGCAGGTATTGCTACGAGCAGTACTTC. It yields the protein CASRYCYEQYF.

This sequence joins TRBV7-9 and TRBJ2-7, with TRBD1 matching over 10 bases. Trimming took 0 bases from V and 5 from J; bases not matched to a gene: 13. The CDR3 has 18 residues. In germline, CDR1 is SEHNR, CDR2 FQNEAQ (reference sequence). The CDR3 nucleotides are TGTGCCAGCAGCTTAGCGGACTCAGGGACAGGGGACTGGAACGAGCAGTACTTC. The encoded protein is CASSLADSGTGDWNEQYF.

This clonotype has just one count. One junction end disagrees with the germline gene, perhaps due to a read error. The chain carries TRBV6-2 or TRBV6-3 and TRBJ1-3, with unresolved D. CDR1 is MNHEY, CDR2 SVGEGT, per germline. This CDR3 region has 13 residues. The CDR3 protein is CASSYQIGDTIYF. CDR3 bases: TGCGCCAGCAGTTACCAGATCGGGGACACCATATATTTT.

The chain links TRBV4-1 to TRBJ2-2, with TRBD1 matching over 7 bases. CDR1 MGHRA and CDR2 YSYEKL come from the germline V gene. The CDR3 is made up of 16 amino acids. Losses at the gene ends were 0 bases for V and 10 bases for J; bases not matched to a gene: 11. The CDR3 protein is CASSQDWDSKWEELFF. The CDR3 nucleotides read TGCGCCAGCAGCCAAGACTGGGACAGCAAGTGGGAGGAGCTGTTTTTT.

J is TRBJ1-6 and V is TRBV6-1, with no clear D. The CDR3 totals 12 residues. The germline V gene has CDR1 MNHNS and CDR2 SASEGT. V was pared by 6 bases and J by 13 bases, with 13 bases between. CDR3 protein: CASRITVNPLHF. The CDR3, as DNA: TGTGCCAGCAGGATAACGGTTAACCCCCTCCACTTT.

The chain joins TRBV6-5 to TRBJ2-5, with D possibly TRBD2 on 5 matching bases. The DNA end favors TRBJ2-7, so the J call may be wrong. CDR1 is MNHEY, CDR2 SVGAGI, per germline. The CDR3 totals 14 residues. Written as DNA, the CDR3 is TGTGCCAGCAGCCCCGCAGGCGAGGGAATCGAGCAGTACTTC. Residues: CASSPAGEGIEQYF.

V and J are TRBV7-2 and TRBJ2-7; 7 bases fit TRBD1. The CDR3 runs to 14 residues. Germline trimming cut 5 bases from V and 0 bases from J; bases unmatched to any gene: 4. CDR1 and CDR2 from the germline V gene are SGHTA and FQGNSA. This chain's CDR3 is CASSRDRNSYEQYF. The CDR3 DNA is TGTGCCAGCAGCCGGGACAGAAACTCCTACGAGCAGTACTTC.

This clonotype was counted a single time. Since a much larger clone is just one base distant, this may be a read error. This sequence joins TRBV10-3 and TRBJ1-2; 8 nucleotides match TRBD1. After removal of 5 bases from V and 4 bases from J, the junction contained 6 bases not matched to a gene. Germline V lookup: CDR1 ENHRY, CDR2 SYGVKD. The CDR3 is made up of 14 amino acids. The DNA for the CDR3 is TGTGCCATCAGTCAGGGGGCGCGGGGCTATGGCTACACCTTC. Its translation: CAISQGARGYGYTF.

The chain has TRBV5-5 and TRBJ1-2, with 8 bases identical to TRBD1. The germline gives CDR1 SGHKS, CDR2 YYEKEE (reference sequence). With V trimmed by 4 bases and J by 8 bases, 13 bases remained unmatched. This CDR3 has 15 residues. The CDR3 nucleotides read TGTGCCAGCAGCCTTGGACAGGGACGAGGAGGCGGCTACACCTTC. Encoded protein: CASSLGQGRGGGYTF.

The chain carries TRBV4-1 and TRBJ2-1; TRBD2 matches 9 bases. The J call may be wrong; the DNA end is better matched by TRBJ2-7. CDR1 MGHRA and CDR2 YSYEKL come from the germline V gene. The CDR3 has 14 residues. CDR3 loop: CASSRTAGGPEQYF. In DNA, the CDR3 is TGCGCCAGCAGCCGCACGGCGGGGGGGCCCGAGCAGTACTTC.

This clonotype turned up a few times. V usage is TRBV12-3 or TRBV12-4 and J usage is TRBJ2-4; the match to TRBD1 covers 9 bases. The junction had 13 bases not matched to a gene; V was cut back by 6 bases and J by 1 base. The CDR3 is 18 residues long. The CDR3 nucleotides are TGTGCCAGCAGGAAGGGGACAGGGAGTTCCTACGCCAAAAACATTCAGTACTTC. It translates to CASRKGTGSSYAKNIQYF.

This clonotype was counted at least ten times. The CDR3 spells CASSQGPNEQFF. CDR3 nucleotide sequence: TGTGCCAGCTCCCAGGGGCCCAATGAGCAGTTCTTC. The V gene is TRBV18, the J gene TRBJ2-1; D possibly corresponds to TRBD1 (6 bases). This CDR3 region has 12 residues. The ends were cut back, 6 bases at V and 6 bases at J, with 9 bases in the middle. CDR1 and CDR2 from the germline V gene are KGHSH and LQKENI.

The chain carries TRBV6-1 and TRBJ1-5, with a tentative D call TRBD1 (6 bases). The V end was cut by 2 bases, the J end by 9 bases, with 23 bases between. This CDR3 comprises 17 residues. CDR1 and CDR2 from the germline V gene are MNHNS and SASEGT. The chain's CDR3 is CASSELSYGTQERPQHF. Written as DNA, the CDR3 is TGTGCCAGCAGTGAACTTTCCTACGGGACACAAGAACGGCCCCAGCATTTT.

The J gene is TRBJ1-5, the V gene TRBV2, with TRBD1 matching 7 bases. In germline, CDR1 is SNHLY, CDR2 FYNNEI. CDR3 size: 15 residues. With V trimmed by 6 bases and J by 3 bases, 8 bases remained unmatched. The CDR3 sequence is CASRTRQGTNQPQHF. The CDR3 DNA reads as TGTGCCAGCAGGACACGACAGGGAACCAATCAGCCCCAGCATTTT.

This rearrangement joins TRBV18 to TRBJ1-2, with D uncertain. From germline, CDR1 is KGHSH and CDR2 LQKENI. CDR3 length equals 15 residues. Trimming left V 3 bases short and J 4 bases short, with 15 bases between. Written as DNA, the CDR3 is TGTGCCAGCTCACCGCTGGAGCAGACGGGCTATGGCTACACCTTC. Protein: CASSPLEQTGYGYTF.

The chain carries TRBV5-1 and TRBJ1-1; D is ambiguous. CDR3 size: 14 residues. V lost 4 bases, J lost 3 bases, and 13 bases lay in between. Germline values: CDR1 SGHRS, CDR2 YFSETQ. The CDR3 here is CASSLGFGDTEAFF. The CDR3 coding sequence is TGCGCCAGCAGCCTTGGTTTTGGGGACACTGAAGCTTTCTTT.

The chain joins TRBV7-9 to TRBJ2-3; no reliable D call. CDR1 SEHNR and CDR2 FQNEAQ come from the germline V gene (reference sequence). The V gene lost 5 bases and the J gene lost 2 bases, with 11 bases spanning the gap. The CDR3 is 14 residues long. The CDR3 nucleotides are TGTGCCAGCAGCCCCACCCTTACCACAGATACGCAGTATTTT. Its protein product is CASSPTLTTDTQYF.

The table lists this clonotype with a few counts. The chain recombines TRBV11-2 with TRBJ2-3; D gene uncertain. The length of the CDR3 is 15 residues. V lost 1 base to trimming and J lost 4 bases, with 12 bases between them. CDR1 and CDR2 from the germline V gene are SGHAT and FQNNGV. The CDR3 nucleotides read TGTGCCAGCAGCTTAGGTCCTAGTGCCCCAGATACGCAGTATTTT. This codes for CASSLGPSAPDTQYF.

The chain has TRBV10-3 and TRBJ2-1; 7 nucleotides agree with TRBD2. The germline gives CDR1 ENHRY, CDR2 SYGVKD. V shed 1 base, J shed 8 bases, and the junction held 11 bases outside the gene matches. The CDR3 consists of 16 residues. The CDR3 is CAISELGRAGFYEQFF. CDR3 nucleotides: TGTGCCATCAGTGAGTTGGGACGAGCGGGATTTTATGAGCAGTTCTTC.